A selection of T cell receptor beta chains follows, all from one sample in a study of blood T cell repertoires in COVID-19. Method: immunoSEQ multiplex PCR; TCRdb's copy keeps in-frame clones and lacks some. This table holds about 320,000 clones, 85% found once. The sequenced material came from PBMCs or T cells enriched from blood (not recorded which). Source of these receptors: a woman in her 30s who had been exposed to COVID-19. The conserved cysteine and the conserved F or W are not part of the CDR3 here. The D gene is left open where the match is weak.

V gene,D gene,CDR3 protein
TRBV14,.,ASSQDLFNSRNSPLH
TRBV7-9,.,ASSLGGGLSYGYT
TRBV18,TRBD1,ASSPGQGLSSGANVLT
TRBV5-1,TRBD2,ASSGLAGYNEQF
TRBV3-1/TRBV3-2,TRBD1,ASSQETGVGYEQY
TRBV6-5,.,ASFVWGVEAF
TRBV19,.,ASSRQGNGYT
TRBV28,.,ASSLEQGRVNEKLF
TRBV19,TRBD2,ASSTPRGTRYGGELF
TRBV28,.,ASSLRPGRETQY
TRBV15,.,ATSRGEVDTQY
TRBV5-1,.,ASSFGQNYNEQF
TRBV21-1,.,ASSKGDDRYGNTIY
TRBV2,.,ASRVNTPAF
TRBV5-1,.,ASSSQPDRNTEAF
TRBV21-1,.,ARGDRGFTGELF
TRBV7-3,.,ASSLGAEDTQY
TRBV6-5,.,ASSPRQNTGELF
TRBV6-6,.,ASSYSSGGNQPQH
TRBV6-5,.,ASSYLRGGANVLT
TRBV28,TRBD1,ASRGDRGHTNGYT
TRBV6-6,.,ASRDFLTYGYT
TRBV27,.,ASSLAERYNEQF
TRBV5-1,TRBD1,ASRRTGEATEAF
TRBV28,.,ASSSSRRGTQY
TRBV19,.,ASTTMSTNEKLF
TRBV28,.,ASSLGGAKSGYT
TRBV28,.,ASSYRENQPQH
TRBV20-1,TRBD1,SASLYPGDRETHEQY
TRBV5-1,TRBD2,ASSSGLAGAGELF
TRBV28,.,ASSLAGYGYT
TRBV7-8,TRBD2,ASSPRGTRHYEQY
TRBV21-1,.,ASSKSYRNPHNEQF
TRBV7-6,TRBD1,ASSPDRALREQY
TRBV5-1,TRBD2,ASSLGSNGGFDEQF
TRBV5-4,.,ASSLDSLSYNSPLH
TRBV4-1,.,ASSQGTGPPYGYT
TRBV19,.,ASSMIVTNTQY
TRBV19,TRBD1,ASSIGTGGAGTEAF
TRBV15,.,ATSRVNPSAGRILTYNEQF